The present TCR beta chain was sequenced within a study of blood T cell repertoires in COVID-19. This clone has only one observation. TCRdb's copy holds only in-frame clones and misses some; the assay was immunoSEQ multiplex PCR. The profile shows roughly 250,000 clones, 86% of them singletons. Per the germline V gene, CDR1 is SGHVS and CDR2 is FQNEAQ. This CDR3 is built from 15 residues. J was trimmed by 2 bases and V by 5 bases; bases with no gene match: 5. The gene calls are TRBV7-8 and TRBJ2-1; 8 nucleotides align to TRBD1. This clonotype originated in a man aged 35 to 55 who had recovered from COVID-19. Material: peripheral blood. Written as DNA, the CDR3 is TGTGCCAGCAGCCAAGACAGGGGAGCCTACAATGAGCAGTTCTTC. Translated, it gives CASSQDRGAYNEQFF.